What follows are 15 T cell receptor beta chains derived from one specimen sequenced in a study of blood T cell repertoires in COVID-19. Profiled with immunoSEQ multiplex PCR; TCRdb holds only in-frame clones, not every one. Of 140,000 to 150,000 clones listed, around 90% are singletons. Sequencing used peripheral blood. All receptors derive from a woman in her fifties or sixties with acute or convalescent COVID-19.

CDR3: CASSVGWSSYNSPLHF. CDR3 sequence (DNA): TGTGCCAGCAGCGTAGGTTGGAGCTCCTATAATTCACCCCTCCACTTT. This rearrangement joins TRBV9 to TRBJ1-6; unclear D gene. V lost 0 bases to trimming and J lost 0 bases, with 7 bases between them. Germline CDR1 and CDR2: SGDLS and YYNGEE. The CDR3 has 16 residues.

This chain connects TRBV19 to TRBJ1-5; D gene uncertain. Trimming stripped 5 bases from V and 3 bases from J, with 11 bases between. This CDR3 region has 14 residues. Germline V gene sequence: CDR1 LNHDA, CDR2 SQIVND (reference sequence). The CDR3 bases are TGTGCCAGTAGTTTTGGACTGTACAATCAGCCCCAGCATTTT. This gives the protein CASSFGLYNQPQHF.

This clone was counted once. The V gene is TRBV12-3 or TRBV12-4, the J gene TRBJ1-4; no reliable D call. The CDR3 is made up of 13 amino acids. V lost 2 bases and J 5 bases, leaving 6 bases between the germline ends. The CDR3 coding sequence is TGTGCCAGCAGTTTAATGCAGAATGAAAAACTGTTTTTT. Residues: CASSLMQNEKLFF.

The chain joins TRBV10-2 to TRBJ2-1; D uncertain. Trimming stripped 3 bases from V and 0 bases from J, with 9 bases between. Germline V gene lookup returns CDR1 WSHSY and CDR2 SAAADI. This CDR3 is built from 15 residues. DNA of the CDR3: TGCGCCAGCAGTGATTTAGCCTACTCCTACAATGAGCAGTTCTTC. Its translation is CASSDLAYSYNEQFF.

The rearrangement joins TRBV19 to TRBJ1-1; 7 positions agree with TRBD1. The V and J ends lost 4 bases and 4 bases, in that order; junction bases with no gene match: 9. The CDR3 sequence is 15 residues long. CDR1 is LNHDA, CDR2 SQIVND, per germline (reference sequence). The CDR3 DNA follows: TGTGCCAGTAGTACGTCACAGGGGAGAGGCACTGAAGCTTTCTTT. This encodes CASSTSQGRGTEAFF.

The chain uses TRBV9 and TRBJ1-2; 7 bases are a match to TRBD1. CDR3 length: 13 residues. The germline V gene has CDR1 SGDLS and CDR2 YYNGEE. V was pared by 3 bases and J by 4 bases, with 3 bases of the junction left unmatched. The chain's CDR3 is CASSGQGSYGYTF. The CDR3 DNA sequence: TGTGCCAGCAGCGGACAGGGTAGCTATGGCTACACCTTC.

V and J are TRBV6-1 and TRBJ2-1, with a weak D call TRBD1 (6 bases). Trimming took off 2 bases at V and 4 bases at J, with 12 bases between the two ends. The germline CDR1 and CDR2 sequences are MNHNS and SASEGT. This CDR3 has 15 amino acids. The DNA for the CDR3 is TGTGCCAGCAGTGAATTAACAGGGCAGTACAATGAGCAGTTCTTC. This translates into CASSELTGQYNEQFF.

This sequence joins TRBV29-1 and TRBJ2-2; TRBD1 might be the D (6 bases). There are 15 residues in the CDR3. The germline V gene has CDR1 SQVTM and CDR2 ANQGSEA. V was pared by 3 bases and J by 4 bases, with 15 bases between. CDR3 protein: CSVDRGTSGTGELFF. As DNA, the CDR3 is TGCAGCGTTGACAGGGGAACGTCGGGCACCGGGGAGCTGTTTTTT.

The chain is built from TRBV7-3 and TRBJ2-2; possible D gene TRBD1, 5 bases. Germline-derived CDR1 and CDR2 are SGHTA and FQGTGA. V was trimmed by 4 bases and J by 4 bases, leaving 13 bases between them. The CDR3 length is 15 residues. CDR3 sequence: CASSYGAAATGELFF. The CDR3 nucleotides are TGTGCCAGCAGCTATGGGGCGGCCGCCACCGGGGAGCTGTTTTTT.

The rearrangement joins TRBV10-3 to TRBJ2-5, with a weak D call TRBD1 (5 bases). V dropped 8 bases and J dropped 5 bases, with 15 bases sitting between them. The CDR3 has 13 amino acids. The germline CDR1 and CDR2 sequences are ENHRY and SYGVKD. CDR3 DNA: TGTGCCATCCGCCGCCAGGGAACGGAGACCCAGTACTTC. Encoded protein: CAIRRQGTETQYF.

The chain recombines TRBV6-5 with TRBJ1-5, with D maybe TRBD1 (6 bases). CDR3 size: 15 residues. With 0 bases removed from V and 1 base from J, the gap between germline ends came to 7 bases. CDR1 and CDR2 (germline): MNHEY, SVGAGI. This CDR3 reads CASSYSRGSNQPQHF. In DNA, the CDR3 is TGTGCCAGCAGTTACTCTAGGGGGAGCAATCAGCCCCAGCATTTT.

The chain carries TRBV14 and TRBJ1-1; 8 nucleotides line up with TRBD1. This CDR3 comprises 15 residues. V dropped 2 bases and J dropped 7; count of bases not matched to a gene: 9. From germline, CDR1 is SGHDN and CDR2 FVKESK. DNA for the CDR3: TGTGCCAGCAGCCAACAGGGGGCCCAGGTGGTTGAAGCTTTCTTT. Protein: CASSQQGAQVVEAFF.

This clone was seen once. The chain links TRBV19 to TRBJ2-3; 8 bases match TRBD2. The CDR3 is 14 residues long. The V gene's germline CDR1 is LNHDA and CDR2 SQIVND (reference sequence). V was pared by 8 bases and J by 3 bases, with 7 bases of the junction left unmatched. Written as DNA, the CDR3 is TGTGCCAGTCAAGCGGGGGCCTTAACAGATACGCAGTATTTT. Amino acid sequence: CASQAGALTDTQYF. Using reference TRBV19 and TRBJ2-3 for the parts outside the CDR3, the full variable domain is DGGITQSPKYLFRKEGQNVTLSCEQNLNHDAMYWYRQDPGQGLRLIYYSQIVNDFQKGDIAEGYSVSREKKESFPLTVTSAQKNPTAFYLCASQAGALTDTQYFGPGTRLTVL.

The chain is built from TRBV2 and TRBJ1-2, with D possibly matching TRBD1 (5 bases). V dropped 0 bases and J dropped 6 bases, with 11 bases sitting between them. CDR1 and CDR2 (germline): SNHLY, FYNNEI. CDR3 length: 14 residues. The CDR3 DNA reads as TGTGCCAGCAGTGAAGCGCCGACAGCCCATGGCTACACCTTC. Its protein is CASSEAPTAHGYTF. Looking up the rest from reference TRBV2 and TRBJ1-2 gives the full variable domain: EPEVTQTPSHQVTQMGQEVILRCVPISNHLYFYWYRQILGQKVEFLVSFYNNEISEKSEIFDDQFSVERPDGSNFTLKIRSTKLEDSAMYFCASSEAPTAHGYTFGSGTRLTVV.

The chain employs TRBV30 and TRBJ1-2; 7 nucleotides line up with TRBD1. There are 14 residues in the CDR3. Germline-derived CDR1 and CDR2 are GTSNPN and SVGIG (reference sequence). Losses at the gene ends were 5 bases for V and 7 bases for J; bases not matched to a gene: 13. In nucleotides, the CDR3 is TGTGCCTGGGATGGGACAGCCAACAAAGGTGGCTACACCTTC. It yields the protein CAWDGTANKGGYTF.